The subject of this entry is one T cell receptor beta chain. Measured with immunoSEQ multiplex PCR; TCRdb has only the in-frame clones, and not every one. The sample shows about 140,000 clones, more than 80% of them seen only once. This specimen comes from a study of control samples from healthy donors and cancer patients. This CDR3 comprises 13 residues. Germline V gene data show CDR1 as SGHAT and CDR2 as FQNNGV. Losses at the gene ends were 5 bases for V and 8 bases for J; bases not matched to a gene: 3. Sequencing used blood. The genes are TRBV11-2 and TRBJ1-6, with TRBD1 identical over 7 bases. The TCR originated in a man aged 18 to 29 in good health. CDR3 bases: TGTGCCAGCAGCCTCGACAGGGATTCACCCCTCCACTTT. Protein sequence: CASSLDRDSPLHF.